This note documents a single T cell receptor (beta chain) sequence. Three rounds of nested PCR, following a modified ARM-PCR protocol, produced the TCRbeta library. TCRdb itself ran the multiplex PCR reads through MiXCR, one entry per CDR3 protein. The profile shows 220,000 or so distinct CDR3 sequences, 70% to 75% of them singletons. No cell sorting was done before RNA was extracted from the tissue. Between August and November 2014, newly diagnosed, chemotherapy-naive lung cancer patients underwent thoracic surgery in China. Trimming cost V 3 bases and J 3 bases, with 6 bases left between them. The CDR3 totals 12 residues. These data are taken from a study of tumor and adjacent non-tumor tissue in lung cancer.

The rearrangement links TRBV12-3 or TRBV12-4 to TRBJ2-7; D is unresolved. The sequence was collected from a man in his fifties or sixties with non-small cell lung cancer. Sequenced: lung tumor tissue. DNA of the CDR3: TGTGCCAGCAGTTTCATGTTCTACGAGCAGTACTTC. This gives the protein CASSFMFYEQYF.